This TCR beta chain was obtained from a study of T cell responses to AZD1222 COVID-19 vaccine (dated by TCRdb to the early 2020s). About the investigation overall: TCR sequencing was performed for about 250 trial participants, of whom about 210 were given two doses of AZD1222 and some 26 were given two doses of MenACWY control vaccine. Trial participants were enrolled by age into 18-55, 56-69 and 70-plus year subgroups, with approximately 150, 30 and 60 TCR-sequenced participants respectively. General study outcomes and caveats: Vaccine-associated CD4 TCRs spanned the whole spike protein, with dominant responses in regions 160-218 and 743-854. Conclusions about previously exposed vaccinees are limited, since just 5 to 7 AZD1222 recipients were seropositive for SARS-CoV-2 at baseline. Most participants were white British and females outnumbered males, and the authors suggested that clonal diversity may have been underestimated. No day 14 peak-response samples were available, so repertoires were characterized only after the peak T cell response. Epitopes outside the regions mutated in the B.1.351 and B.1.1.7 variants were reportedly recognized by nearly half of the unique spike-specific TCRs. After two AZD1222 doses, spike-specific TCR breadth and depth were significantly higher than at day 0 and than in MenACWY recipients. In the small 56-69-year group, the increase in depth fell short of significance, most likely because of low power.

Concerning this clone: It has no known antigen specificity. It has no much larger one-base neighbor in the sample; base qualities were not kept.

This specimen's time point label, interpreted: about 28 days (+/-7) after the second vaccine dose. Because spike-specific TCR depth and breadth did not differ between the two schedules, AZD1222 recipients who got a second dose at roughly 4 weeks were pooled with those who got a second dose at roughly 12 weeks. The vaccinee samples were drawn from two UK trials, COV001 and COV002, one of which was a single-blind randomized controlled phase 2/3 trial testing AZD1222 (ChAdOx1 nCoV-19) in healthy adults. For TCRbeta chain sequencing, PBMC samples were collected from trial participants at day 0 and at day 28 after the second dose. The CDR3 regions of human TCRbeta chains were subjected to immunosequencing. Concerning the study's data processing: Repertoire TCRs were checked for matches against a reference library of SARS-CoV-2-specific TCRs that had been generated using the MIRA antigen-specificity platform. Breadth meant the fraction of unique TCRs that were SARS-CoV-2-associated, whereas depth meant the fraction of total T cells that were SARS-CoV-2-associated. Using the MIRA data, each spike-specific TCR was assigned both to the spike region to which the TCR was reactive and to a CD4 or CD8 class. Log10-transformed breadth and depth values were compared by one-way ANOVA with Sidak's multiple comparisons tests. TCRdb re-hosts the immuneACCESS table, in-frame sequences only. Its copies lack some clones; in the studies checked, an unresolved V gene accounts for under half of them, and the cause for the rest is not known. V, J and clone size reflect that table, while D and trimming were determined from the DNA. Recorded for this sample are approximately 93,000 clones; approximately 91% of them occurred a single time. The ten most abundant clones make up approximately 5.1% of the sample.

The germline V gene (reference sequence) supplies CDR1 MNHNY and CDR2 SVGAGI. V is reduced by 5 bases and J by 3 bases, leaving a spacing of 20 bases between them. The CDR3 spans 17 residues, from the cysteine through the phenylalanine. Only the CDR3 portion is preserved as DNA: 51 bases, with reading frame beginning at the first base. This specimen consisted of peripheral blood, obtained 28 days after the second AZD1222 dose. The clonotype originates from an adult who received the AZD1222 COVID-19 vaccine. The sequence joins TRBV6-6 to TRBJ2-1; the D segment cannot be called with confidence. CDR3 sequence: CASSPTLPSGVYNEQFF. The DNA reads as follows: TGTGCCAGCAGTCCGACACTCCCTAGTGGGGTCTACAATGAGCAGTTCTTC.